This entry lists 27 T cell receptor beta chains sequenced from one sample in a study of identical twins. TCRdb analysed the 5' RACE reads with MiXCR anew, one entry per CDR3 protein. The table records roughly 690,000 distinct CDR3 sequences, 5.5% to 6.5% of them present only once. Sequencing was carried out using naive T cells sorted from blood. Receptor source: a man aged 18 to 30 in good health.

This clonotype appeared many times. The CDR3 DNA is TGTGCCAGCACGAGGGGTTGGAACATTCAGTACTTC. As protein: CASTRGWNIQYF. This chain uses TRBV12-3 or TRBV12-4 with TRBJ2-4; either TRBD1 or TRBD2 may fit D (5 bases each). Trimming left V 7 bases short and J 7 bases short, with 11 bases between. The length of the CDR3 is 12 residues.

As to this clonotype: This CDR3 fails to terminate in the conserved phenylalanine or tryptophan, so it likely reflects a read error. The CDR3 coding sequence is TGCGCCAGCAGCCCCCTTGGCCGGACCTCGGAAGAGACCCAGTACCTC. It encodes CASSPLGRTSEETQYL. The chain recombines TRBV5-1 with TRBJ2-5; D ambiguous. V was shortened by 4 bases and J by 3 bases, with 19 bases between the two germline ends. This CDR3 is 16 amino acids long. The germline gives CDR1 SGHRS, CDR2 YFSETQ.

This clonotype was recorded at least ten times. The rearrangement joins TRBV5-1 to TRBJ1-1; no definite D call. Between the trimmed V and J ends, which lost 0 bases and 0 bases, there was a span of 9 bases. The CDR3 sequence is 15 residues long. Per the germline V gene, CDR1 is SGHRS and CDR2 is YFSETQ. This CDR3 reads CASSLDGRMNTEAFF. The DNA of the CDR3 is TGCGCCAGCAGCTTGGATGGACGGATGAACACTGAAGCTTTCTTT.

The chain carries TRBV2 and TRBJ2-1; D unresolved. V was clipped by 2 bases and J by 7 bases, with 15 bases between them. CDR3 length equals 15 residues. The germline V gene has CDR1 SNHLY and CDR2 FYNNEI. CDR3 coding DNA: TGTGCCAGCAGTGAACTGGGCCTCGGGTCAAATGAGCAGTTCTTC. Protein sequence: CASSELGLGSNEQFF.

In this sample, this clonotype turned up many times. CDR3 sequence (DNA): TGCGCCAGCAGCCCGGGACTAGCGGGAGGACGACCTAGCACAGATACGCAGTATTTT. Its protein product is CASSPGLAGGRPSTDTQYF. J is TRBJ2-3 and V is TRBV5-1; 15 nucleotides agree with TRBD2. With V trimmed by 4 bases and J by 0 bases, 9 bases remained unmatched. CDR1 is SGHRS, CDR2 YFSETQ, per germline. This CDR3 is built from 19 residues.

This clonotype was detected ten times or more. The chain uses TRBV7-3 and TRBJ2-5, with no clear D. The V and J ends lost 3 bases and 4 bases respectively, with 9 bases between them. This CDR3 has 13 residues. CDR1 is SGHTA, CDR2 FQGTGA, per germline. This CDR3 is CASSFRFGETQYF. CDR3 DNA: TGTGCCAGCAGCTTCCGTTTCGGAGAGACCCAGTACTTC.

There are a few counts of this clonotype. The chain recombines TRBV4-2 with TRBJ2-6; TRBD2 might be the D (5 bases). Germline V gene sequence: CDR1 LGHNA, CDR2 YNFKEQ. The CDR3 runs to 16 residues. V was shortened by 5 bases and J by 2 bases, with 13 bases between the two germline ends. Here the CDR3 DNA reads TGTGCCAGCAGCGGGGAGTTACGGGCTGGGGCCAACGTCCTGACTTTC. This encodes CASSGELRAGANVLTF.

At least ten counts were recorded for this clonotype. The V gene is TRBV29-1, the J gene TRBJ2-7; no definite D call. Germline V gene data show CDR1 as SQVTM and CDR2 as ANQGSEA. Trimming took off 2 bases at V and 0 bases at J, with 11 bases between the two ends. The length of the CDR3 is 14 residues. The CDR3 DNA is TGCAGCGTTGAATGGCCGCCGAGCTCCTACGAGCAGTACTTC. Translated: CSVEWPPSSYEQYF.

Ten or more counts support this clonotype. The chain recombines TRBV7-6 with TRBJ2-1, with a possible D match to TRBD2 (6 bases). Per the germline V gene, CDR1 is SGHVS and CDR2 is FNYEAQ. Trimming shortened V by 1 base and J by 9 bases, and 13 bases separated the two germline ends. The CDR3 totals 14 residues. The CDR3 loop reads CASSLGGIGSEQFF. CDR3 nucleotides: TGTGCCAGCAGCTTAGGCGGGATCGGAAGTGAGCAGTTCTTC.

The sample holds a few counts of this clonotype. This sequence joins TRBV19 and TRBJ2-5; the D is unclear. V lost 8 bases, J lost 2 bases, and 18 bases lay in between. The CDR3 spans 15 residues. Germline lookup yields CDR1 LNHDA and CDR2 SQIVND (reference sequence). The CDR3 bases are TGTGCCAGTGTTCCCGGAGTCCGCTCGCAAGAGACCCAGTACTTC. Amino acid sequence: CASVPGVRSQETQYF.

This clonotype was seen at least ten times. The chain employs TRBV29-1 and TRBJ2-7, with a possible D match to TRBD1 (5 bases). The V gene lost 4 bases and the J gene lost 0 bases, with 10 bases spanning the gap. This CDR3 has 13 amino acids. CDR1 is SQVTM and CDR2 is ANQGSEA in the germline V gene. CDR3 protein: CSVARGSSYEQYF. The DNA for the CDR3 is TGCAGCGTTGCTAGGGGTAGCTCCTACGAGCAGTACTTC.

This clonotype was counted at least ten times. The chain has TRBV24-1 and TRBJ2-3; D is unclear. This CDR3 has 12 amino acids. V lost 4 bases and J 2 bases, leaving 3 bases between the germline ends. Per the germline V gene, CDR1 is KGHDR and CDR2 is SFDVKD. This CDR3 reads CATSDVTDTQYF. In DNA form, the CDR3 reads TGTGCCACCAGTGACGTCACAGATACGCAGTATTTT.

This chain links TRBV12-3 or TRBV12-4 with TRBJ2-1, with 7 bases matching TRBD2. The CDR3 is made up of 14 amino acids. With 6 bases clipped from V and 5 bases from J, the junction kept 7 bases outside the gene matches. CDR3 in amino acids: CASRSSGAHNEQFF. CDR3 coding DNA: TGTGCCAGCAGATCGAGCGGGGCCCACAATGAGCAGTTCTTC.

In its sample, this clonotype was seen a few times. The chain has TRBV5-1 and TRBJ2-5; no clear D. Germline loops: CDR1 SGHRS, CDR2 YFSETQ. V was clipped by 0 bases and J by 8 bases, with 8 bases between them. The CDR3 has 12 residues. The CDR3 nucleotides read TGCGCCAGCAGCTTGGAAGGGTACACCCAGTACTTC. Protein product: CASSLEGYTQYF.

The chain combines TRBV7-2 with TRBJ2-7, with 8 bases fitting TRBD1. The germline V gene has CDR1 SGHTA and CDR2 FQGNSA. J was trimmed by 3 bases and V by 5 bases; bases with no gene match: 9. The length of the CDR3 is 15 residues. The CDR3 nucleotides read TGTGCCAGCAGCACTTGGGACAGGTCGGTCTACGAGCAGTACTTC. It translates to CASSTWDRSVYEQYF.

Many counts were recorded for this clonotype. This chain links TRBV29-1 with TRBJ2-1; 7 nucleotides match TRBD2. Germline values: CDR1 SQVTM, CDR2 ANQGSEA. The CDR3 consists of 11 residues. The CDR3 sequence is CSVRGTNEQFF. In DNA form, the CDR3 reads TGCAGTGTGCGGGGGACCAATGAGCAGTTCTTC.

This chain connects TRBV10-3 to TRBJ2-7; D uncertain. Trimming stripped 3 bases from V and 3 bases from J, with 12 bases between. The CDR3 is made up of 14 amino acids. The V gene's germline CDR1 is ENHRY and CDR2 SYGVKD. The CDR3 here is CAISDPEVFYEQYV. DNA of the CDR3: TGTGCCATCAGTGACCCCGAGGTGTTCTACGAGCAGTACGTC.

This clonotype occurred many times. The rearrangement links TRBV12-3 or TRBV12-4 to TRBJ1-1; D possibly corresponds to TRBD1 (6 bases). The CDR3 has 13 amino acids. The V end was cut by 2 bases, the J end by 3 bases, with 7 bases between. CDR3 region: CASSLRGHTEAFF. The CDR3, as DNA: TGTGCCAGCAGTTTACGGGGGCACACTGAAGCTTTCTTT.

The J gene is TRBJ2-1, the V gene TRBV4-3, with D tentatively TRBD2 (6 bases). The CDR3 has 18 amino acids. CDR1 is LGHNA, CDR2 YSLEER, per germline. Trimming removed 0 bases at V and 4 bases at J, with 19 bases between. The CDR3 bases are TGCGCCAGCAGCCAAGAGTTTGGCCAGCGGGTGTTATACAATGAGCAGTTCTTC. It is translated as CASSQEFGQRVLYNEQFF.

This clonotype was seen a handful of times. The chain is built from TRBV30 and TRBJ2-2; D is ambiguous. Germline V gene lookup returns CDR1 GTSNPN and CDR2 SVGIG (reference sequence). The V and J ends lost 3 bases and 9 bases respectively, with 14 bases between them. The CDR3 length is 13 residues. The CDR3 DNA reads as TGTGCCTGGAGCCCTGGTGGGGTCCGGGAGCTGTTTTTT. This gives the protein CAWSPGGVRELFF.

Worth noting for this clonotype: Given a much more abundant clone one base away, this may be a read error. The J gene is TRBJ2-1, the V gene TRBV20-1; 7 bases line up with TRBD2. With 3 bases clipped from V and 3 bases from J, the junction kept 8 bases outside the gene matches. The CDR3 contains 15 residues. The V gene's germline CDR1 is DFQATT and CDR2 SNEGSKA (reference sequence). The CDR3, as DNA: TGCAGTGCTAGTAGCCTTGGCGGGGGCTACAATGAGCAGTTCTTC. It codes for CSASSLGGGYNEQFF.

This clonotype occurred a few times. The chain employs TRBV28 and TRBJ2-5; D possibly matches TRBD1 or TRBD2 (6 bases each). The V and J ends lost 5 bases and 4 bases respectively, with 20 bases between them. The germline V gene encodes CDR1 MDHEN and CDR2 SYDVKM. The CDR3 length is 16 residues. CDR3 sequence (DNA): TGTGCCAGCAGTCCTCGAGGGGGAGGCCCGCGAGAGACCCAGTACTTC. Its translation is CASSPRGGGPRETQYF.

This clonotype has at least ten counts. The V call is TRBV18, the J call TRBJ1-3; D is ambiguous. The germline gives CDR1 KGHSH, CDR2 LQKENI. Trimming pared 0 bases from V and 2 bases from J, leaving 11 bases between. The CDR3 spans 16 residues. The CDR3 spells CASSPPKQTPGNTIYF. CDR3 sequence (DNA): TGTGCCAGCTCACCACCAAAACAAACACCTGGAAACACCATATATTTT. Drawing the rest from reference TRBV18 and TRBJ1-3, the complete variable domain is NAGVMQNPRHLVRRRGQEARLRCSPMKGHSHVYWYRQLPEEGLKFMVYLQKENIIDESGMPKERFSAEFPKEGPSILRIQQVVRGDSAAYFCASSPPKQTPGNTIYFGEGSWLTVV.

This clonotype appeared many times. The CDR3 DNA follows: TGCGCCAGCAGCTTAGGTTCTCGGGACGAGCAGTACTTC. Its protein is CASSLGSRDEQYF. V gene TRBV5-1 combines with J gene TRBJ2-7, with D unclear. CDR3 length: 13 residues. Germline loops: CDR1 SGHRS, CDR2 YFSETQ. Deletions cut 2 bases from V and 5 bases from J, with 11 bases between.

With regard to this clonotype: At one end, the junction sequence differs from germline, possibly due to a read error. The chain's CDR3 is CATSGDSQPQHF. The DNA of the CDR3 is TGTGCCACCAGCGGAGATTCTCAGCCCCAGCATTTT. The rearrangement joins TRBV15 to TRBJ1-5; D gene uncertain. This CDR3 has 12 amino acids. CDR1 LNHNV and CDR2 YYDKDF come from the germline V gene (reference sequence).

This clonotype has ten or more counts. V and J are TRBV5-6 and TRBJ2-2; maybe TRBD2 (6 bases). The CDR3 extends over 14 amino acids. Between the trimmed V and J ends, which lost 0 bases and 4 bases, there was a span of 7 bases. Germline V lookup: CDR1 SGHDT, CDR2 YYEEEE. CDR3 bases: TGTGCCAGCAGCTTGGGGGGACTCACCGGGGAGCTGTTTTTT. Amino acid sequence: CASSLGGLTGELFF.

This chain connects TRBV5-6 to TRBJ2-3; no definite D call. Trimming took off 2 bases at V and 5 bases at J, with 18 bases between the two ends. Germline V lookup: CDR1 SGHDT, CDR2 YYEEEE. The CDR3 is 16 amino acids. DNA for the CDR3: TGTGCCAGCAGCTTTGATTATGGATCCGCGGAAGATACGCAGTATTTT. Residues: CASSFDYGSAEDTQYF. Using reference TRBV5-6 and TRBJ2-3 for the parts outside the CDR3, the full variable domain is DAGVTQSPTHLIKTRGQQVTLRCSPKSGHDTVSWYQQALGQGPQFIFQYYEEEERQRGNFPDRFSGHQFPNYSSELNVNALLLGDSALYLCASSFDYGSAEDTQYFGPGTRLTVL.